Shown below are 5 T cell receptor beta chains from a single sample sequenced in a study of blood T cell repertoires in COVID-19. Generated by immunoSEQ multiplex PCR, the TCRdb table keeps only in-frame clones and is missing some. This table has roughly 340,000 clones, 87% appearing once. The material sequenced was peripheral blood. The receptors stem from a woman aged 45-59 years with COVID-19, enrolled during active disease.

Concerning this clone itself: The sample holds other DNA sequences that translate to the same CDR3. The chain combines TRBV18 with TRBJ1-1; D is ambiguous. Deletions cut 3 bases from V and 1 base from J, with 6 bases between. The V gene's germline CDR1 is KGHSH and CDR2 LQKENI. The CDR3 runs 13 residues. The CDR3 loop is CASSPRGNTEAFF. CDR3 sequence (DNA): TGTGCCAGCTCACCTAGAGGGAACACTGAAGCTTTCTTT.

The chain has TRBV4-1 and TRBJ2-7; maybe TRBD1 (5 bases). In germline, CDR1 is MGHRA, CDR2 YSYEKL. Between the trimmed V and J ends, which lost 7 bases and 10 bases, there was a span of 20 bases. The CDR3 length is 13 residues. CDR3 loop: CASIRTPPTSQYF. The CDR3 DNA reads as TGCGCCAGCATTAGGACACCGCCTACGAGTCAGTACTTC.

The chain carries TRBV27 and TRBJ2-1; 9 bases are a match to TRBD2. This CDR3 has 14 residues. V was clipped by 5 bases and J by 4 bases; unmatched bases: 3. Germline lookup yields CDR1 MNHEY and CDR2 SMNVEV (reference sequence). CDR3 residues: CASSGLAKYNEQFF. CDR3 DNA: TGTGCCAGCAGTGGACTAGCGAAGTACAATGAGCAGTTCTTC.

The rearrangement links TRBV7-8 to TRBJ2-1, with 9 positions matching TRBD2. With 0 bases clipped from V and 6 bases from J, the junction kept 9 bases outside the gene matches. This CDR3 is 17 amino acids long. Germline assignment: CDR1 SGHVS and CDR2 FQNEAQ. The CDR3 loop is CASSLALVSGSSNEQFF. The CDR3 DNA reads TGTGCCAGCAGCTTAGCGCTAGTTAGCGGGAGCAGCAATGAGCAGTTCTTC.

The CDR3 here is CASSHAASGRWETQYF. The CDR3 nucleotides are TGTGCCAGCAGCCACGCGGCGAGCGGGAGATGGGAGACCCAGTACTTC. The genes are TRBV3-1 (or the pseudogene TRBV3-2) and TRBJ2-5; 8 nucleotides match TRBD2. Germline CDR1 is LGHDT and CDR2 is YNNKEL (reference sequence). V was clipped by 3 bases and J by 5 bases; unmatched bases: 11. This CDR3 contains 16 residues.